Sequencing of this T cell receptor beta chain was carried out in a study of cytomegalovirus exposure and HLA in healthy donors. Researchers ran the PCR with 60 Vbeta and 13 Jbeta primers. Data came from immunoSEQ multiplex PCR; TCRdb stores just in-frame clones and leaves some out. The sample yields 150,000 to 200,000 clones, around 81% seen once. Germline values: CDR1 LNHDA, CDR2 SQIVND (reference sequence). Trimming removed 4 bases from V and 2 bases from J; junction bases left unmatched: 3. This CDR3 spans 14 amino acids. V is TRBV19 and J is TRBJ2-7; 9 nucleotides match TRBD1. The sample comprised PBMCs. The TCR originated in a man aged 18-30 years in good health and CMV-seronegative. CDR3 bases: TGTGCCAGTAGTACCGGGACAGGGCCCTACGAGCAGTACTTC. It specifies CASSTGTGPYEQYF.